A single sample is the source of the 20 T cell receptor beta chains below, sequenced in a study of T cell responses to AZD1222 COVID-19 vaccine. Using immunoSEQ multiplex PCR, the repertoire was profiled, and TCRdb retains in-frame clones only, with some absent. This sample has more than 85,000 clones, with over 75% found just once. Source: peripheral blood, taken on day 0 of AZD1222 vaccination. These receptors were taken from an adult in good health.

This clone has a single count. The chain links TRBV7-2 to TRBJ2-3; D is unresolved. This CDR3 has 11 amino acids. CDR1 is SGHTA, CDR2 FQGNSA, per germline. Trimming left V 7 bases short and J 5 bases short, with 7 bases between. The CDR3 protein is CASNSLDTQYF. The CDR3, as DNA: TGTGCCAGCAATAGCCTAGATACGCAGTATTTT.

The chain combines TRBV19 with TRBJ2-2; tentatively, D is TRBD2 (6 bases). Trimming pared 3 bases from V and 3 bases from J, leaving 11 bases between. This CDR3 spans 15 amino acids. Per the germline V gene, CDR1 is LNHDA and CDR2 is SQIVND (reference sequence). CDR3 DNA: TGTGCCAGTAGTATGCGGGACCCCTACACCGGGGAGCTGTTTTTT. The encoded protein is CASSMRDPYTGELFF.

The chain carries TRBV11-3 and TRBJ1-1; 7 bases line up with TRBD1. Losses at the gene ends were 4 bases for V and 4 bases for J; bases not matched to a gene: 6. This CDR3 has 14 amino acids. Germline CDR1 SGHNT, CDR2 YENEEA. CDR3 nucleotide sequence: TGTGCCAGCAGCTATAGGGGGCAAGGCACTGAAGCTTTCTTT. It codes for CASSYRGQGTEAFF.

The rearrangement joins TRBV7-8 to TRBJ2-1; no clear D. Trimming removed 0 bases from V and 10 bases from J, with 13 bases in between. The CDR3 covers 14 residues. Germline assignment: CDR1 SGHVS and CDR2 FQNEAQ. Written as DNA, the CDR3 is TGTGCCAGCAGCTTAGCGCGTCTAGGCAACGAGCAGTTCTTC. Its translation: CASSLARLGNEQFF.

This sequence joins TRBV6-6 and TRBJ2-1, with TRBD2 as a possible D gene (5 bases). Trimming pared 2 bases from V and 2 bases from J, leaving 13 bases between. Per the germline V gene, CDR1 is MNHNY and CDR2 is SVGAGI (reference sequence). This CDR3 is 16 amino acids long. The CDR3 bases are TGTGCCAGCAGTTACCGGGAATTCCGTACCTACAATGAGCAGTTCTTC. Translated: CASSYREFRTYNEQFF.

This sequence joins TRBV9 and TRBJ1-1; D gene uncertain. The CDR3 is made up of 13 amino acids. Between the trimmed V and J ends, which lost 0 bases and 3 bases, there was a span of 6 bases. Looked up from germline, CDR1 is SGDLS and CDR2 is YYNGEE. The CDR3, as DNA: TGTGCCAGCAGCGTAGGGGAGGACACTGAAGCTTTCTTT. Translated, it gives CASSVGEDTEAFF.

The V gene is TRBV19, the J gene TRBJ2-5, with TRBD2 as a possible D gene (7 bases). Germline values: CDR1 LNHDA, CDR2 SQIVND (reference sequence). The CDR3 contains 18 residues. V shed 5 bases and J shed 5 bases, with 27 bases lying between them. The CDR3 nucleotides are TGTGCCAGTAGTTTCATGCCCCCAACCGCGGGGGCGAGGGAGACCCAGTACTTC. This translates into CASSFMPPTAGARETQYF. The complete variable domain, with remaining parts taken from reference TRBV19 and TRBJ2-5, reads DGGITQSPKYLFRKEGQNVTLSCEQNLNHDAMYWYRQDPGQGLRLIYYSQIVNDFQKGDIAEGYSVSREKKESFPLTVTSAQKNPTAFYLCASSFMPPTAGARETQYFGPGTRLLVL.

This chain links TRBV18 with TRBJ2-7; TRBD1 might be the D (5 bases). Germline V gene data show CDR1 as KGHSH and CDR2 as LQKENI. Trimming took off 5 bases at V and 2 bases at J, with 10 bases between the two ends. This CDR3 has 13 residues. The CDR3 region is CASSAGNTYEQYV. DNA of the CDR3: TGTGCCAGCTCAGCAGGGAATACCTACGAGCAGTACGTC.

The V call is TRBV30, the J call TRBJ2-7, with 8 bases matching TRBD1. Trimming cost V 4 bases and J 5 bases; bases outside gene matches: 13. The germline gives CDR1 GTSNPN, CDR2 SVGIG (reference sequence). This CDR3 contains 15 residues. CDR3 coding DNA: TGTGCCTGGAAGGCGCAGGGGGCGAGCTTCCACGAGCAGTACTTC. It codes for CAWKAQGASFHEQYF.

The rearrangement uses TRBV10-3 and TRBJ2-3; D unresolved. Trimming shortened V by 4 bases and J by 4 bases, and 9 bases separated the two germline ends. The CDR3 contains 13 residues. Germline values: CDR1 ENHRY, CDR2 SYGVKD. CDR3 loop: CAISGARSDTQYF. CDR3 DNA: TGTGCCATCAGTGGGGCCAGATCAGATACGCAGTATTTT.

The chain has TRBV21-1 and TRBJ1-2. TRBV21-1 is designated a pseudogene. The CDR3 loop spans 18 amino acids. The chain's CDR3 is CASSKVIGGEALPYGYTF. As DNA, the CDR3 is TGTGCCAGCAGCAAAGTTATCGGGGGTGAAGCATTGCCCTATGGCTACACCTTC.

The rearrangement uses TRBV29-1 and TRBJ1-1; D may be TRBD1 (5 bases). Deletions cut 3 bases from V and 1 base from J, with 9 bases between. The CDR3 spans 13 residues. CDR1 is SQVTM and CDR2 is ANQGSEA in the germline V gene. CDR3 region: CSVEGRKNTEAFF. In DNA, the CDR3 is TGCAGCGTTGAGGGACGGAAGAACACTGAAGCTTTCTTT.

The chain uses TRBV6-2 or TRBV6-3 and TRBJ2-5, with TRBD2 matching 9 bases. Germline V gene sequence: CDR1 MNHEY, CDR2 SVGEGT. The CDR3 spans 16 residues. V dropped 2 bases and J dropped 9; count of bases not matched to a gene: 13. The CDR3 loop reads CASSYTRLAANPSQYF. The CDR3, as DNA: TGTGCCAGCAGTTACACAAGACTAGCGGCAAACCCGTCCCAGTACTTC.

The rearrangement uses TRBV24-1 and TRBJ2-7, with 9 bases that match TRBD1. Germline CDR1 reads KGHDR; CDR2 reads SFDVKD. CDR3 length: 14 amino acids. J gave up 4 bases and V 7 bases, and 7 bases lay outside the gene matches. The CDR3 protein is CATRQGADRYEQYV. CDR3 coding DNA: TGTGCCACCAGACAGGGGGCGGACAGGTACGAGCAGTACGTC.

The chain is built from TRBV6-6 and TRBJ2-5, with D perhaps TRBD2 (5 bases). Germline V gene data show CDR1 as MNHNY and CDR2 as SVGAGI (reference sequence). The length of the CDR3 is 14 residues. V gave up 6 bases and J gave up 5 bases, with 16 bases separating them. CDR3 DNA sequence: TGTGCCAGCAGGACTATGGGCCTCCAGGAGACCCAGTACTTC. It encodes CASRTMGLQETQYF.

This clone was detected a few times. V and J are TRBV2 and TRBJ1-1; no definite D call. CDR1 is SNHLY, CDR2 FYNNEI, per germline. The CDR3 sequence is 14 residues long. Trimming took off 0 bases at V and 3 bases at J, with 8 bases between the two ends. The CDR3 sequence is CASSEAGAYTEAFF. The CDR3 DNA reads TGTGCCAGCAGTGAAGCTGGAGCCTACACTGAAGCTTTCTTT.

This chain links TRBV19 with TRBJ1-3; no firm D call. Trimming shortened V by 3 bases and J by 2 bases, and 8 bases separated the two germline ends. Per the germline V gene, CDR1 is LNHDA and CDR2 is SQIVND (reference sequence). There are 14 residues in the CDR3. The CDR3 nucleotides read TGTGCCAGTAGTATGGCACAGCCTGGAAACACCATATATTTT. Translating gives CASSMAQPGNTIYF.

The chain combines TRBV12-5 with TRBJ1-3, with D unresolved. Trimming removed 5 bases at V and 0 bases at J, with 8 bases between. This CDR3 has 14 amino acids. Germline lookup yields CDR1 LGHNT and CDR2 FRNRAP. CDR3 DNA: TGTGCTAGTGGTCCTCCCTACTCTGGAAACACCATATATTTT. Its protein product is CASGPPYSGNTIYF.

DNA of the CDR3: TGTGCCAGCAGCCAAGATCCGACAGGGCTTAACTATGGCTACACCTTC. Translated: CASSQDPTGLNYGYTF. This chain connects TRBV3-1 (or the pseudogene TRBV3-2) to TRBJ1-2; TRBD1 aligns across 7 bases. The V segment lost 0 bases and the J segment 1 base; nucleotides outside the gene matches: 5. The CDR3 has 16 residues. Germline CDR1 reads LGHDT; CDR2 reads YNNKEL (reference sequence).

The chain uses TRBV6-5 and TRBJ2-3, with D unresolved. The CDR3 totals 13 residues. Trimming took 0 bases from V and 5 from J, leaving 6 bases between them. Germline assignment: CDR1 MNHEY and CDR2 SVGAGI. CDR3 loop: CASSYSILDTQYF. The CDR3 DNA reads TGTGCCAGCAGTTACTCGATTTTAGATACGCAGTATTTT.